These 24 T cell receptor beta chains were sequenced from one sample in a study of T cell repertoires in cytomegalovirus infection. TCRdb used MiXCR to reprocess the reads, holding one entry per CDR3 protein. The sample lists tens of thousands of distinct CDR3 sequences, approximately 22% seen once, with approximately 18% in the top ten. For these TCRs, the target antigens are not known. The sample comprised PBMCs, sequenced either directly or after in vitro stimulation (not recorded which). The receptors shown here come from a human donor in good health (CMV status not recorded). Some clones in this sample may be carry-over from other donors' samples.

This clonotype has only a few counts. As DNA, the CDR3 is TGTGCCAGCAGGCGTTTGGCGCGGGGATTCACAGATACGCAGTATTTT. This sequence encodes CASRRLARGFTDTQYF. V and J are TRBV11-2 and TRBJ2-3, with a weak D call TRBD2 (6 bases). The CDR3 has 16 residues. The V gene's germline CDR1 is SGHAT and CDR2 FQNNGV. The V and J ends lost 6 bases and 2 bases respectively, with 18 bases between them.

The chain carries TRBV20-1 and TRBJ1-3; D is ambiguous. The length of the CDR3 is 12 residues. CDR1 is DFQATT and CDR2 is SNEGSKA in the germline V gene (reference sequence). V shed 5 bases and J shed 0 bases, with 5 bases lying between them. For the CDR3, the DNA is TGCAGTGCTGGCTTCTCTGGAAACACCATATATTTT. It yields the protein CSAGFSGNTIYF.

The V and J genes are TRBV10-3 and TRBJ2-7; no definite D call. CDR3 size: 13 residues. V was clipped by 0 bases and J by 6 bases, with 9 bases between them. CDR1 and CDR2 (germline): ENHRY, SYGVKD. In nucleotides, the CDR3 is TGTGCCATCAGTGAGTCTGTCTCTCTCGAGCAGTACTTC. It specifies CAISESVSLEQYF.

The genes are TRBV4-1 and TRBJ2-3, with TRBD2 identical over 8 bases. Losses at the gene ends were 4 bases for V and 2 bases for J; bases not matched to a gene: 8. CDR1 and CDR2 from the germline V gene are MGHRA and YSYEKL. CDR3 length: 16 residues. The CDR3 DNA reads TGCGCCAGCAGCCTTACAGCGGGAGATCCCACAGATACGCAGTATTTT. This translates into CASSLTAGDPTDTQYF.

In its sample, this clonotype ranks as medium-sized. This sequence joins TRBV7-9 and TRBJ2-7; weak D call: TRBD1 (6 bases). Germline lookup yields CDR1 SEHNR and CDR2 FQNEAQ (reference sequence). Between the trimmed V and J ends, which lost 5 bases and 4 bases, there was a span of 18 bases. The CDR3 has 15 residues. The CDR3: CASSQGQTPRYEQYF. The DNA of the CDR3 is TGTGCCAGCAGCCAAGGACAGACTCCTCGGTACGAGCAGTACTTC.

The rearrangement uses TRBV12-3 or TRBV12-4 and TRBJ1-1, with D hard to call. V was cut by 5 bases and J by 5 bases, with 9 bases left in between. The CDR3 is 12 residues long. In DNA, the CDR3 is TGTGCCAGCAGTCCCCTTGTGACTGAAGCTTTCTTT. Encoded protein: CASSPLVTEAFF.

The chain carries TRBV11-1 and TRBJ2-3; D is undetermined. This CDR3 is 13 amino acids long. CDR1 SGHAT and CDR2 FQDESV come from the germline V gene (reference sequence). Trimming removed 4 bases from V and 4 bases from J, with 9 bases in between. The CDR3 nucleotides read TGTGCCAGCAGCTGGCAGTTGCCAGATACGCAGTATTTT. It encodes CASSWQLPDTQYF.

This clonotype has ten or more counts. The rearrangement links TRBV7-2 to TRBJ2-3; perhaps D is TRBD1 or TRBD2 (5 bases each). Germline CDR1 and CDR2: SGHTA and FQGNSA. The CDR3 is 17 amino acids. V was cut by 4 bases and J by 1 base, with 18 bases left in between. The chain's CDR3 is CASSSGPRPMGTDTQYF. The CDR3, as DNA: TGTGCCAGCAGCTCGGGACCCCGCCCCATGGGCACAGATACGCAGTATTTT.

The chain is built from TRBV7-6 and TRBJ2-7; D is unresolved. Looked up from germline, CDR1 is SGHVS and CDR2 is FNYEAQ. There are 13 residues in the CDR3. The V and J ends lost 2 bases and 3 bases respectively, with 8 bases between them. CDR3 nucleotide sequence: TGTGCCAGCAGCTTAATGAGTATCTACGAGCAGTACTTC. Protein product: CASSLMSIYEQYF.

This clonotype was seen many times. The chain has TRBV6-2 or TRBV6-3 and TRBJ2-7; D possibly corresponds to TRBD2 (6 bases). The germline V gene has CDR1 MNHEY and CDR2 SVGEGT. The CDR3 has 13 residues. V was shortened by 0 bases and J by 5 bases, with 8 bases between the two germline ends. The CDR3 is CASSYSGGNEQYF. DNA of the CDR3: TGTGCCAGCAGTTACTCCGGGGGAAACGAGCAGTACTTC.

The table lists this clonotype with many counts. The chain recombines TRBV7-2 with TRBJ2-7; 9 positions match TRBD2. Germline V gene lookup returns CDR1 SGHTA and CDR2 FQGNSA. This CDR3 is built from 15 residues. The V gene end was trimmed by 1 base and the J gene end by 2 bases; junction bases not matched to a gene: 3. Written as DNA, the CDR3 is TGTGCCAGCAGCTTAGTAGGCGGGGGGGCCTACGAGCAGTACTTC. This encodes CASSLVGGGAYEQYF.

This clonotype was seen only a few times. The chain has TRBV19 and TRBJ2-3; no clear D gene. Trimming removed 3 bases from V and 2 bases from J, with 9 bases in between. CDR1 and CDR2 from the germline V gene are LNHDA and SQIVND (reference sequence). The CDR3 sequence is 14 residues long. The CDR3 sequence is CASSIDLSTDTQYF. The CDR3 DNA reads TGTGCCAGTAGTATCGACCTATCCACAGATACGCAGTATTTT.

The CDR3 nucleotides read TGTGCCAGCAGTTACTCACAGAGCACAGATACGCAGTATTTT. Amino acid sequence: CASSYSQSTDTQYF. The V and J genes are TRBV6-6 and TRBJ2-3; D gene uncertain. Deletions cut 0 bases from V and 0 bases from J, with 4 bases between. The CDR3 has 14 amino acids. CDR1 is MNHNY and CDR2 is SVGAGI in the germline V gene (reference sequence).

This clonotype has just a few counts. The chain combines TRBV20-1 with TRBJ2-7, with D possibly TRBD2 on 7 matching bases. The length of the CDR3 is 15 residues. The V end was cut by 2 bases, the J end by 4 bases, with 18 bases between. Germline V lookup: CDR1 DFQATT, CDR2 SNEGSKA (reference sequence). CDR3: CSARFRGGAGYEQYF. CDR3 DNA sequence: TGCAGTGCTAGATTTAGAGGGGGGGCCGGGTACGAGCAGTACTTC.

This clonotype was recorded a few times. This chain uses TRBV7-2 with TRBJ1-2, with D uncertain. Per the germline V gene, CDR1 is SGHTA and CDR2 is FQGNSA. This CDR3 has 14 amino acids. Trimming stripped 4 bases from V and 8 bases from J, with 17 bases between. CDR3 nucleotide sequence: TGTGCCAGCAGCTCCCCGACATTCCCCGGGGGCTACACCTTC. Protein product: CASSSPTFPGGYTF.

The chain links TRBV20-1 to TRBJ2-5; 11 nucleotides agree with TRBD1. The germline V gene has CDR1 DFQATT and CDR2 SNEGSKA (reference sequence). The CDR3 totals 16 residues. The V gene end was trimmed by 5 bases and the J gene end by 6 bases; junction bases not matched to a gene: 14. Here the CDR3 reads CSAAGQGGPLPQTQYF. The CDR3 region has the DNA TGCAGTGCTGCGGGACAGGGGGGCCCCCTCCCCCAGACCCAGTACTTC.

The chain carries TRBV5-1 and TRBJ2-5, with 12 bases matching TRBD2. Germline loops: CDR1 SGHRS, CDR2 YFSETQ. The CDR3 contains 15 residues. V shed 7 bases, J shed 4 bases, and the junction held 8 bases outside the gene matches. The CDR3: CASGLAGIFGETQYF. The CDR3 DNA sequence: TGCGCCAGCGGACTAGCGGGAATCTTTGGAGAGACCCAGTACTTC.

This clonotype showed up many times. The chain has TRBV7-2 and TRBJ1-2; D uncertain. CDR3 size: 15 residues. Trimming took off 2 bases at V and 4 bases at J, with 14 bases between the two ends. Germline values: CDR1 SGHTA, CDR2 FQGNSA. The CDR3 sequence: CASSLRMAGSYGYTF. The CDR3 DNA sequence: TGTGCCAGCAGCTTAAGGATGGCGGGTTCCTATGGCTACACCTTC. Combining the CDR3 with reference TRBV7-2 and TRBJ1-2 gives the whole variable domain GAGVSQSPSNKVTEKGKDVELRCDPISGHTALYWYRQSLGQGLEFLIYFQGNSAPDKSGLPSDRFSAERTGGSVSTLTIQRTQQEDSAVYLCASSLRMAGSYGYTFGSGTRLTVV.

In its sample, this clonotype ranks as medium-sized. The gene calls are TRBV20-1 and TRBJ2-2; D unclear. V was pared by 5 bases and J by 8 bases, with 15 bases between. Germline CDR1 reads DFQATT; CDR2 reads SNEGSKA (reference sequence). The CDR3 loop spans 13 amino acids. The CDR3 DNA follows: TGCAGTGCTCCACTTTACAGTGGAGGGGAGCTGTTTTTT. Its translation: CSAPLYSGGELFF.

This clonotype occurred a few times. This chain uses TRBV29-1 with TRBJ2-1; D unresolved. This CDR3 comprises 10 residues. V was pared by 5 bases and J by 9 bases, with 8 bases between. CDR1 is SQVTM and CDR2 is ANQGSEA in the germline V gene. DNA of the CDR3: TGCAGCGTTATATGGGGTGAGCAGTTCTTC. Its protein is CSVIWGEQFF.

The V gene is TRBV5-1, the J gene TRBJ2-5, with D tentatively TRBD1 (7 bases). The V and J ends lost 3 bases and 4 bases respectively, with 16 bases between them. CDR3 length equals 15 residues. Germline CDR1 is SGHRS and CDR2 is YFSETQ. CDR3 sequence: CASSSGGGGGETQYF. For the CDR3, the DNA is TGCGCCAGCAGCTCCGGAGGGGGCGGTGGAGAGACCCAGTACTTC. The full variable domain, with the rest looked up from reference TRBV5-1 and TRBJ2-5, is KAGVTQTPRYLIKTRGQQVTLSCSPISGHRSVSWYQQTPGQGLQFLFEYFSETQRNKGNFPGRFSGRQFSNSRSEMNVSTLELGDSALYLCASSSGGGGGETQYFGPGTRLLVL.

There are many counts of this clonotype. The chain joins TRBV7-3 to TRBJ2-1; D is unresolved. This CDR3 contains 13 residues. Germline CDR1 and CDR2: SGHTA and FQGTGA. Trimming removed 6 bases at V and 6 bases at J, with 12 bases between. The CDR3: CASRLELGNEQFF. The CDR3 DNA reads TGTGCCAGCAGATTAGAACTTGGCAATGAGCAGTTCTTC.

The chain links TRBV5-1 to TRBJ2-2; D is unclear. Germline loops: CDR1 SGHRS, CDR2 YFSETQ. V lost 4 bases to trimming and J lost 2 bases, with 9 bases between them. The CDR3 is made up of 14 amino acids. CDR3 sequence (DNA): TGCGCCAGCAGCCACGACTCAAACACCGGGGAGCTGTTTTTT. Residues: CASSHDSNTGELFF.

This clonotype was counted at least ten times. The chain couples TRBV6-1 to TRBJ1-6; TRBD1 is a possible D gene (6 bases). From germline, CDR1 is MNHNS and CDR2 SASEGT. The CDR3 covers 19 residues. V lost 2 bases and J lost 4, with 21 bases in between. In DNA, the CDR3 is TGTGCCAGCAGTGAATGGGGGCAATACAGGGTCCGGTATAATTCACCCCTCCACTTT. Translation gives CASSEWGQYRVRYNSPLHF.